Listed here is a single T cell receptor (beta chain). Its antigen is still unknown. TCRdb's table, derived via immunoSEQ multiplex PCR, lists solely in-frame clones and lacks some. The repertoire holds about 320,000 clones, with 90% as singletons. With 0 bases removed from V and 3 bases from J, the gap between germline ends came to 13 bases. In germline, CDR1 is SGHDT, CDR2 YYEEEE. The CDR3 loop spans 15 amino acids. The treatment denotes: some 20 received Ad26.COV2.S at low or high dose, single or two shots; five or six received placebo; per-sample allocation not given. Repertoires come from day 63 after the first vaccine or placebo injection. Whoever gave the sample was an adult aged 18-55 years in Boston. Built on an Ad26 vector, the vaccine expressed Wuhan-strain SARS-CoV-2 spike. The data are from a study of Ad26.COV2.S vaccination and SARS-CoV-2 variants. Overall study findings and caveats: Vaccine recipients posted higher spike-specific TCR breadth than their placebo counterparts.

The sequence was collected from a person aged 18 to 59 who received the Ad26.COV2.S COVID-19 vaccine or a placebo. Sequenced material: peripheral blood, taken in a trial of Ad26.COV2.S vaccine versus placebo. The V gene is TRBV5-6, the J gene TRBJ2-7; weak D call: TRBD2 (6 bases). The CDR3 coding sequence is TGTGCCAGCAGCTTGGCCGAAGCGGACTACTACGAGCAGTACTTC. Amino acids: CASSLAEADYYEQYF.